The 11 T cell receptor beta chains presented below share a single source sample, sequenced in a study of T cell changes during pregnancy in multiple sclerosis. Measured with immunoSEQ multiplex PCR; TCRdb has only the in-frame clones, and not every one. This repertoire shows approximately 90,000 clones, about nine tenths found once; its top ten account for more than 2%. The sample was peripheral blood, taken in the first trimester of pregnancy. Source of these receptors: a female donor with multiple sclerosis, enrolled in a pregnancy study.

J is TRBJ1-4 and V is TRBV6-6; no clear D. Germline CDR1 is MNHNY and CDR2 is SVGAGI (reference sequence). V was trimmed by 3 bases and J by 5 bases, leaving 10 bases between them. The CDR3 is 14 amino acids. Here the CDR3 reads CASSYSQRNEKLFF. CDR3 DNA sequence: TGTGCCAGCAGTTATTCCCAGCGAAATGAAAAACTGTTTTTT.

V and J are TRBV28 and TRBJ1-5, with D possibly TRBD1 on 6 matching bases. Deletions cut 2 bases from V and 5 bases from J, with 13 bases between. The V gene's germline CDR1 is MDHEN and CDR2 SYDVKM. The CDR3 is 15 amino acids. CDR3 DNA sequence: TGTGCCAGCAGTTTAGCCGCACAGGGCCATCAGCCCCAGCATTTT. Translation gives CASSLAAQGHQPQHF.

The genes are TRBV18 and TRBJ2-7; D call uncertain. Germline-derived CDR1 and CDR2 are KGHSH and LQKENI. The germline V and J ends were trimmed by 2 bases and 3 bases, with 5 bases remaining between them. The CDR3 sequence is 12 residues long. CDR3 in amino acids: CASSPASYEQYF. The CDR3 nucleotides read TGTGCCAGCTCACCAGCCAGCTACGAGCAGTACTTC.

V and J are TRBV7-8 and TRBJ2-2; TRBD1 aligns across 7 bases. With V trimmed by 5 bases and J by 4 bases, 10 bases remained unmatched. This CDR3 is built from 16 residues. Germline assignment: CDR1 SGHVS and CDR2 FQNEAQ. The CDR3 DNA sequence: TGTGCCAGCAGCCTCATAGACAGGGTCGGCACCGGGGAGCTGTTTTTT. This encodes CASSLIDRVGTGELFF.

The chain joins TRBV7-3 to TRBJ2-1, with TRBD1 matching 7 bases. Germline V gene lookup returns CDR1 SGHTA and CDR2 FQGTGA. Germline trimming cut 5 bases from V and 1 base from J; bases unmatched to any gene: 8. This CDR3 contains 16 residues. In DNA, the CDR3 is TGTGCCAGCAGCGCTACCGGGACAGCGTCCTACAATGAGCAGTTCTTC. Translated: CASSATGTASYNEQFF.

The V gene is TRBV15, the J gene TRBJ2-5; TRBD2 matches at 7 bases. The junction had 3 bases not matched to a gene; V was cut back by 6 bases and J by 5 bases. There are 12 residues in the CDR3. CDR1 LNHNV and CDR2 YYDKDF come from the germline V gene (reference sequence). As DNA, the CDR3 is TGTGCCACCAGTTGGGGGGGTGAGACCCAGTACTTC. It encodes CATSWGGETQYF.

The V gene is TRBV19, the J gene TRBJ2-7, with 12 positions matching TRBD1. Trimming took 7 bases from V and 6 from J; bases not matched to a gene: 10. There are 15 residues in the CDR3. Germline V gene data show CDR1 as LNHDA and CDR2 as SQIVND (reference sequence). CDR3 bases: TGTGCCAGTACCCCGGGACAGGGGGCTAAGTCCGAGCAGTACTTC. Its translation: CASTPGQGAKSEQYF. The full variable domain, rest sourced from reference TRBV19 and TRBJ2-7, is DGGITQSPKYLFRKEGQNVTLSCEQNLNHDAMYWYRQDPGQGLRLIYYSQIVNDFQKGDIAEGYSVSREKKESFPLTVTSAQKNPTAFYLCASTPGQGAKSEQYFGPGTRLTVT.

The CDR3 region is CASSADSSYNEQFF. CDR3 nucleotides: TGTGCCAGCAGCGCGGACAGCTCCTACAATGAGCAGTTCTTC. The chain is built from TRBV5-4 and TRBJ2-1; D is perhaps TRBD1 (6 bases). From germline, CDR1 is SGHNT and CDR2 YYREEE (reference sequence). V was pared by 4 bases and J by 0 bases, with 8 bases between. The CDR3 contains 14 residues. The variable domain in full, completed from reference TRBV5-4 and TRBJ2-1, reads ETGVTQSPTHLIKTRGQQVTLRCSSQSGHNTVSWYQQALGQGPQFIFQYYREEENGRGNFPPRFSGLQFPNYSSELNVNALELDDSALYLCASSADSSYNEQFFGPGTRLTVL.

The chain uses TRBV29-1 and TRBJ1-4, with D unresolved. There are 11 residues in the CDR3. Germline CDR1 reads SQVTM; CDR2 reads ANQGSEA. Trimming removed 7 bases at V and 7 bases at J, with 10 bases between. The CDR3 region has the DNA TGCAGCGCTCAGGTTCGTGAAAAACTGTTTTTT. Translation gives CSAQVREKLFF.

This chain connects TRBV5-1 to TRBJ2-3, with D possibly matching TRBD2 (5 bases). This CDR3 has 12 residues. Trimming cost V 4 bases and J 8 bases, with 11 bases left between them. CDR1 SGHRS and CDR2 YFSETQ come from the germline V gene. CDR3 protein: CASSEALVTQYF. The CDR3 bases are TGCGCCAGCAGCGAGGCACTAGTTACGCAGTATTTT.

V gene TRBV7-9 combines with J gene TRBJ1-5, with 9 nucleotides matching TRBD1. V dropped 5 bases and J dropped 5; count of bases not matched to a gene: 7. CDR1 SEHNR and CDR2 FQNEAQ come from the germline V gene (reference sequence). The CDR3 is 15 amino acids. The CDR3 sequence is CASSPGGQGDQPQHF. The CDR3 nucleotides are TGTGCCAGCAGCCCCGGGGGACAGGGTGATCAGCCCCAGCATTTT.